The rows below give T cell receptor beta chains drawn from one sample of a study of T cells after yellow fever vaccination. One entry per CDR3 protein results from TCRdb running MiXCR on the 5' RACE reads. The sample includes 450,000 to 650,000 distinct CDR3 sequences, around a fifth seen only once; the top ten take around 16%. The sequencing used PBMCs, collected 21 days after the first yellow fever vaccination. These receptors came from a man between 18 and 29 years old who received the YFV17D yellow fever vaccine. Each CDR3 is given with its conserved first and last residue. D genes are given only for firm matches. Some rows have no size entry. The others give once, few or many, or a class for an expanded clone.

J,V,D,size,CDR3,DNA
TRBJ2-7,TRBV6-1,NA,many,CASSEGEKYF,TGTGCCAGCAGTGAAGGGGAGAAGTACTTC
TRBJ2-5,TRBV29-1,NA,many,CSVVVSRGEETQYF,TGCAGCGTTGTCGTCTCGAGGGGGGAAGAGACCCAGTACTTC
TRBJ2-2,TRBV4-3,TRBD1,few,CASSQVGTGAGELFF,TGCGCCAGCAGCCAAGTCGGGACAGGGGCCGGGGAGCTGTTTTTT
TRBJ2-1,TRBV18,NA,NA,CASSPFPDNEQFF,TGTGCCAGCTCACCCTTCCCCGACAATGAGCAGTTCTTC
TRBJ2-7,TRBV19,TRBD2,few,CASRDERGPVYEQYF,TGTGCCAGTAGGGATGAGCGGGGCCCGGTCTACGAGCAGTACTTC
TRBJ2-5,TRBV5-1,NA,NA,CASSLGANSETQYF,TGCGCCAGTAGTTTGGGGGCCAATAGCGAGACCCAGTACTTC
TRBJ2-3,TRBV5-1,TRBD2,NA,CASSLSTSGEADTQYF,TGCGCCAGCAGCTTATCGACTAGCGGGGAGGCAGATACGCAGTATTTT
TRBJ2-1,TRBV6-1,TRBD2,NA,CASSRGLAGGSPNEQFF,TGTGCCAGCAGCAGGGGACTAGCGGGGGGCAGCCCCAATGAGCAGTTCTTC
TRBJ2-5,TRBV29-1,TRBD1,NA,CSVWAGGETQYF,TGCAGCGTTTGGGCAGGGGGAGAGACCCAGTACTTC
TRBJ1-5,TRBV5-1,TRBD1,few,CASSPTTGAYQPQHF,TGCGCCAGCAGCCCGACTACAGGGGCGTATCAGCCCCAGCATTTT
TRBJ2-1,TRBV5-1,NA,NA,CASAVPGSDEQFF,TGCGCCAGCGCGGTACCGGGATCAGACGAGCAGTTCTTC
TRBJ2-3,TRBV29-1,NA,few,CSVDRFILTSTDTQYF,TGCAGCGTTGATCGGTTCATACTAACTAGCACAGATACGCAGTATTTT
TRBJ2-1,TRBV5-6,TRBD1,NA,CASSLPWTGWRHEQFF,TGTGCCAGCAGCTTGCCCTGGACAGGTTGGCGGCATGAGCAGTTCTTC
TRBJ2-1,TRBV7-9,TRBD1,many,CASSLGDRGLYNEQFF,TGTGCCAGCAGCTTAGGAGACAGGGGCCTTTACAATGAGCAGTTCTTC
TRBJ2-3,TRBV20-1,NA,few,CSARKPVADTQYF,TGCAGTGCGCGCAAGCCGGTCGCAGATACGCAGTATTTT
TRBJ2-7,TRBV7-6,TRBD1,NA,CASSFRDRHLGEQYF,TGTGCCAGCAGCTTCCGGGACAGGCACCTCGGCGAGCAGTACTTC
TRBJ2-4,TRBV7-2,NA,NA,CASSLTYDIQYF,TGTGCCAGCAGCTTAACCTACGACATTCAGTACTTC
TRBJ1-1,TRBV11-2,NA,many,CASSLTVGVGNTEAFF,TGTGCCAGCAGCTTAACAGTCGGCGTGGGGAACACTGAAGCTTTCTTT
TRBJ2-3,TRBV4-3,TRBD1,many,CASSLDRGDDTQYF,TGCGCCAGCAGCCTAGACAGGGGGGATGATACGCAGTATTTT
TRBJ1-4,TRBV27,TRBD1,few,CASRLTGGQNEKLFF,TGTGCCAGCAGACTGACAGGGGGTCAAAATGAAAAACTGTTTTTT
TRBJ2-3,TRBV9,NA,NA,CASSVEGDIADTQYF,TGTGCCAGCAGCGTAGAGGGGGACATAGCAGATACGCAGTATTTT
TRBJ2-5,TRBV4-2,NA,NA,CASSQDGTNQYF,TGTGCCAGCAGCCAAGACGGGACAAACCAGTACTTC
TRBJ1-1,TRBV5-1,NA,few,CASSLAGRIEAFF,TGCGCCAGCAGCTTGGCCGGACGGATTGAAGCTTTCTTT
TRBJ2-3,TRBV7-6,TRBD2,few,CASNRLAGMDTQYF,TGTGCCAGCAACAGGCTAGCGGGGATGGATACGCAGTATTTT